This T cell receptor (beta chain) derives from a study of identical twins. Whole-study results and caveats: There was more out-of-frame TCR alpha sharing in monozygotic twins than models estimated.

To note about this clonotype: What it binds is unknown.

cDNA molecules carried unique molecular identifiers, and template switching added a universal primer site. TCRdb reanalysed the 5' RACE reads using MiXCR and keeps one entry per CDR3 protein. Of about 790,000 distinct CDR3 sequences in the sample, roughly 18% were seen once. The CDR3 sequence is 16 residues long. Germline V lookup: CDR1 LGHNT, CDR2 FRNRAP. V dropped 1 base and J dropped 1 base, with 10 bases sitting between them. A further study also used this sample, focusing on T cells expressing NK-cell markers.

The clonotype comes from a woman under 30 in good health. What was sequenced was PBMCs. The V and J genes are TRBV12-5 and TRBJ2-2; a weak D match, TRBD2 (5 bases). As DNA, the CDR3 is TGTGCTAGTGGTTTGGGGTTAGCGAGGAACACCGGGGAGCTGTTTTTT. It is translated as CASGLGLARNTGELFF.